Here is one TCR beta chain with its context. Its matching antigen is unknown. The diagnostic basis comprised clinical symptoms, serum thyroxine and TRAb, thyroid ultrasound and orbital computed tomography. Amplified TCR beta CDR3 regions came from RNA transcripts. With the HTBI primer set, the TCR CDR3 went through a first round of RT-PCR. TCRdb independently ran MiXCR on the multiplex PCR reads; one entry per CDR3 protein. This table has 330,000 or so distinct CDR3 sequences, 18% appearing once. The sample originates from a study of T cells in Graves' hyperthyroidism and ophthalmopathy. Across the whole study: Peripheral blood was secured at the point of initial diagnosis, before any treatment. Study-level results: Ophthalmopathy got predicted by the model a median 6.5 months before its onset.

Germline V gives CDR1 DFQATT, CDR2 SNEGSKA (reference sequence). V was clipped by 1 base and J by 4 bases; unmatched bases: 8. The CDR3 extends over 15 amino acids. This chain joins TRBV20-1 and TRBJ1-2, with 8 bases fitting TRBD1. This clonotype was sampled from a woman in her 40s with Graves' ophthalmopathy. Sample: blood. DNA of the CDR3: TGCAGTGCTAGAGTGGGGGACAGGTTAGGCTATGGCTACACCTTC. Translating gives CSARVGDRLGYGYTF.